This T cell receptor beta chain was recovered during a study of shared clonotypes between healthy human individuals. General study findings and limits: Sample collection involved blood only; tissue repertoires are likely different.

Trimming left V 5 bases short and J 6 bases short, with 8 bases between. The length of the CDR3 is 11 residues. Germline V lookup: CDR1 MNHEY, CDR2 SMNVEV (reference sequence). CD45RO negativity and positive selection for CCR7 defined naive CD8 cells, a population that excluded terminally differentiated effector memory CD45RA+ cells. Comments on this clone: Its cognate antigen is unknown. The same CDR3 can be traced to other DNA sequences in this sample.

An approximately 200 ng quantity of DNA, roughly 30,000 T cell genomes, went into the sorted-subset replicate PCRs. In the original processing: Because ImmunoSEQ provided only junction sequences with no quality scores, the filtering differed. Sequencing used immunoSEQ multiplex PCR; TCRdb keeps in-frame clones, though not all of them. Clonal size and the V and J genes are those of that table, whereas D and trimming came from the DNA. The profile covers roughly 2.1 million clones, with approximately 94% appearing a single time and over 1.5% taken by the ten largest. The specimen sequenced was naive CD8+ T cells from PBMCs. This chain connects TRBV27 to TRBJ2-7; D not certain. The TCR sequence derives from a man between 18 and 29 years old in good health. Some clones in this sample may be carry-over from other donors' samples. The DNA for the CDR3 is TGTGCCAGCAGTCTAGGAAGCGAGCAGTACTTC. The encoded protein is CASSLGSEQYF.